The TCR beta chain described here comes from a study of cytomegalovirus exposure and HLA in healthy donors. Study-level findings and limits: Later analysis suggested links between common viral pathogens and several top significant clusters. TRBV6-2, TRBV6-3 and some other V segments were unresolvable in 87-base-pair reads. The study flagged about 150 TCR beta chains as cytomegalovirus-associated.

The CDR3 contains 15 residues. The V gene lost 6 bases and the J gene lost 4 bases, with 16 bases spanning the gap. Germline lookup yields CDR1 MNHEY and CDR2 SVGAGI. The PCR contained 60 Vbeta and 13 Jbeta primers. Only in-frame clones appear in the TCRdb table, and some are missing; sequencing was by immunoSEQ multiplex PCR. This table holds 100,000 to 150,000 clones, about 73% found once. About this clone itself: What it binds is unknown.

The V and J genes are TRBV6-5 and TRBJ2-1; possibly TRBD2 for D (6 bases). Sample: PBMCs. The receptor was isolated from a woman in her 40s in good health and CMV-seronegative. The CDR3 DNA follows: TGTGCCAGCAGCGGGGGATATGACACGTACAATGAGCAGTTCTTC. Its protein is CASSGGYDTYNEQFF.